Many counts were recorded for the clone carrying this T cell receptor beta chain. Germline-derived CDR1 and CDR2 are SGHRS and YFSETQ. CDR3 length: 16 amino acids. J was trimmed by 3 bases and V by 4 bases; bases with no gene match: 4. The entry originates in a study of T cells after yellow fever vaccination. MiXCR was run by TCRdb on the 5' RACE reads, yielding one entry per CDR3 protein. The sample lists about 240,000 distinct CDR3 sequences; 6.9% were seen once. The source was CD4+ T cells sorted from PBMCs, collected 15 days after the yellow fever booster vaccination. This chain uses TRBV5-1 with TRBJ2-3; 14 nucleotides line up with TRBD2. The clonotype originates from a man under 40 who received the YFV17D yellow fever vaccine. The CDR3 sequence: CASSGRTSGGTDTQYF. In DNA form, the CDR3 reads TGCGCCAGCAGCGGCCGGACTAGCGGGGGGACAGATACGCAGTATTTT.